This record covers a single T cell receptor (beta chain). Only one count was recorded for this clone. No cognate antigen has been identified for it. Within one base of it there is no much larger clone, and no base qualities were kept. Whole blood was collected in K2EDTA tubes by collaborating institutions according to the institutions' own protocols. For TCRbeta analysis, collaborators shipped samples as frozen whole blood, isolated PBMCs, or DNA extracted from either of those sample types. This entry comes from a study of blood T cell repertoires in COVID-19 (dated by TCRdb to about 2020). Background on the whole study: Samples from collaborators originated in the United States, Italy and Spain and spanned both the acute and convalescent phases of COVID-19. The prospective study material was composed of cDNA or gDNA derived from T cells, B-cell-depleted T cells, or PBMCs. Deeply sampled blood TCRbeta repertoires from subjects exposed to, actively infected with, or recovered from COVID-19 were included in the dataset. The repertoires were made available in a free public database intended to serve as a resource for research on the immune response to SARS-CoV-2. Samples were obtained from the ongoing ImmuneRACE study (first 160 participants) and from 1,254 subjects provided by 6 global collaborators. The sample metadata nearly always contained a de-identified subject ID, COVID-19 status, age in years and sex. Where available, HLA class I and class II types were taken from metadata supplied by the sample provider and were not determined by assay-based typing. Study-wide findings and limitations: The quantity of clinical and demographic metadata differed by source and by participant and was supplied without curation.

The immunoSEQ Assay, a bias-controlled multiplex PCR, was used to amplify TCRbeta CDR3 regions from genomic DNA. The paper's data handling went like this. The number of nucleated cells in each sample was estimated from the amplification of reference gene primers within the assay. To quantify the absolute abundance of each unique TCRbeta CDR3 rearrangement, sequence reads were collapsed and filtered. For each sample, productive Simpson clonality was calculated by taking the square root of Simpson's diversity index across productive rearrangements. TCRdb stores this immuneACCESS table with in-frame sequences only. Part of the clones is absent; in the studies checked, under half of the shortfall reflects unresolved V genes, and no reason is known for the rest. V and J calls and clone size are as listed in that table; D and trimming were resolved from the DNA. A total of roughly 40,000 clones appear in this sample, around 84% of them only once. The ten largest clones represent 55% to 60% of the sample.

V was cut back by 0 bases and J by 3 bases, leaving a gap of 6 bases between them. The germline V gene (reference sequence) gives CDR1 as LNHDA and CDR2 as SQIVND. The CDR3 has 14 amino acids, counting the end cysteine and phenylalanine. The read is trimmed to its CDR3 DNA, 42 bases read in frame from base 1. The sequenced sample consisted of peripheral blood. The chain employs TRBV19 and TRBJ1-5, with the D gene too uncertain to name. This clonotype was obtained from a man aged 65 to 79 with acute or convalescent COVID-19. Here is the DNA: TGTGCCAGTAGTATAGATGCGTTCAATCAGCCCCAGCATTTT. It specifies CASSIDAFNQPQHF.